This T cell receptor beta chain was identified in a study of control samples from healthy donors and cancer patients. TCRdb's copy holds only in-frame clones and misses some; the assay was immunoSEQ multiplex PCR. The sample shows some 200,000 clones, 91% of them seen only once. This clone was counted a few times. This CDR3 spans 17 amino acids. With V trimmed by 6 bases and J by 3 bases, 9 bases remained unmatched. Germline CDR1 MNHEY, CDR2 SMNVEV (reference sequence). The receptor's source is a woman under 40 in good health. This sequence joins TRBV27 and TRBJ1-6; 9 bases match TRBD1. The sample was blood. CDR3: CASSPGQGQSYNSPLHF. The CDR3 DNA reads as TGTGCCAGCAGCCCCGGACAGGGGCAAAGCTATAATTCACCCCTCCACTTT.